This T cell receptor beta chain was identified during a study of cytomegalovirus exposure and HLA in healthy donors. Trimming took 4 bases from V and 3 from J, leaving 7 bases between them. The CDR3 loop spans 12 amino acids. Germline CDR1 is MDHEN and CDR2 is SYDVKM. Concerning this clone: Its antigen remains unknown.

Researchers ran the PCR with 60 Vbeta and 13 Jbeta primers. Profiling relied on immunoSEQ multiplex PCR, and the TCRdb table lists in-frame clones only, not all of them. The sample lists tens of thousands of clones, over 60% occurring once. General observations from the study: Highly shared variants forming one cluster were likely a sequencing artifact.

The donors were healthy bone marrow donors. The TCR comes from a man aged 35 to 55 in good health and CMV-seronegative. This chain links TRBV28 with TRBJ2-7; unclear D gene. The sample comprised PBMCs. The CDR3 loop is CASSWARYEQYF. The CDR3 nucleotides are TGTGCCAGCAGTTGGGCCCGCTACGAGCAGTACTTC.